A selection of T cell receptor beta chains follows, all from one sample in a study of STAT3 mutations in large granular lymphocyte leukemia. Sequencing was performed with immunoSEQ multiplex PCR; in TCRdb, only in-frame clones are kept and a portion is missing. The sample carries over 10,000 clones, about 84% recorded once. The material sequenced was peripheral blood mononuclear cells. These receptors were taken from a man between 60 and 75 years old with T-cell large granular lymphocyte leukemia. Some clones in this sample may be carry-over from other donors' samples. Each CDR3 is given with its conserved first and last residue. D genes are given only for firm matches. Size values are once, few and many counts, or a class for expanded clones, and some rows have none.

V	size	J	D	DNA	CDR3
TRBV30	-	TRBJ1-5	-	TGTGCCTGGAGTGCCCTTAATGGGGCAGCTCAGCATTTT	CAWSALNGAAQHF
TRBV5-4	-	TRBJ2-1	TRBD2	TGTGCCAGCAGTTTGCTAGCGGGAGGGTACAATGAGCAGTTCTTC	CASSLLAGGYNEQFF
TRBV7-6	-	TRBJ2-2	-	TGTGCCAGCAGCCCTAGCCAGGGCATCACCGGGGAGCTGTTTTTT	CASSPSQGITGELFF
TRBV11-2	-	TRBJ1-1	-	TGTGCCAGCAGCACAACAGCTGTGGCTTTCTTT	CASSTTAVAFF
TRBV4-3	-	TRBJ2-7	TRBD2	TGCGCCAGCAGCCAAGATCCCGGGGAGGGACCGGCCTACGAGCAGTACTTC	CASSQDPGEGPAYEQYF
TRBV6-5	-	TRBJ1-4	-	TGTGCCAGCAGTCCCACCCAGGGCCGGAATGAAAAACTGTTTTTT	CASSPTQGRNEKLFF
TRBV5-1	-	TRBJ2-1	TRBD2	TGCGCCAGCAGCCCTCAAGGACTAGCGGGCTCCTACAATGAGCAGTTCTTC	CASSPQGLAGSYNEQFF
TRBV18	-	TRBJ2-7	TRBD1	TGTGCCAGCTCACTAAGCCATCCGGGACAGGGATACGAGCAGTACTTC	CASSLSHPGQGYEQYF
TRBV5-6	-	TRBJ2-3	-	TGTGCCAGCAGCTTCGGGGGTAGTCGCCTTAGCACAGATACGCAGTATTTT	CASSFGGSRLSTDTQYF
TRBV28	-	TRBJ1-2	TRBD1	TGTGCCAGCGGCGATCTAGGGACAGGGGATGGCTACACCTTC	CASGDLGTGDGYTF
TRBV28	-	TRBJ2-7	TRBD1	TGTGCCAGCAGTAAACTGACAGGGACCTACGAGCAGTACTTC	CASSKLTGTYEQYF
TRBV2	-	TRBJ1-3	-	TGTGCCAGCAGACGGGACAATGGAAACACCATATATTTT	CASRRDNGNTIYF
TRBV9	few	TRBJ1-2	-	TGTGCCAGCAGCGCAACGGACAGTAGGCATGGCTACACCTTC	CASSATDSRHGYTF
TRBV9	-	TRBJ2-7	-	TGTGCCAGCAGCGTAAGGGGCGGTAGCTCCTACGAGCAGTACTTC	CASSVRGGSSYEQYF
TRBV4-1	-	TRBJ1-1	-	TGCGCCAGCAGCAAGCCGGGGCAGGGGATCAACACTGAAGCTTTCTTT	CASSKPGQGINTEAFF
TRBV5-4	-	TRBJ1-3	-	TGTGCCAGCAGCTCTAGTCTGATGGCTGGAAACACCATATATTTT	CASSSSLMAGNTIYF
TRBV19	-	TRBJ2-1	-	TGTGCCAGTAAAACTCGGGACATCCTAGGAGTAGAGCAGTTCTTC	CASKTRDILGVEQFF
TRBV14	-	TRBJ2-4	-	TGTGCCGGCAGCCAAGATTCGATTTCGACCAAAAACATTCAGTACTTC	CAGSQDSISTKNIQYF
TRBV25-1	-	TRBJ2-3	TRBD1	TGTGCCAGCAGTAGAGGGACAGGGGTGACGGATACGCAGTATTTT	CASSRGTGVTDTQYF
TRBV25-1	-	TRBJ2-1	TRBD2	TGTGCCAGCAGTGATCCTAGCGGGGGAAACAATGAGCAGTTCTTC	CASSDPSGGNNEQFF
TRBV18	-	TRBJ2-1	-	TGTGCCAGCTCACCAGTTATGGACAATGAGCAGTTCTTC	CASSPVMDNEQFF
TRBV19	-	TRBJ1-1	-	TGTGCCAGTAGTCTGAACGACTGGAGAGGAGATTCTTTCTTT	CASSLNDWRGDSFF
TRBV2	-	TRBJ2-7	-	TGTGCCAGCCTTTGGAGGTACTCCTACGAGCAGTACTTC	CASLWRYSYEQYF
TRBV7-9	-	TRBJ2-7	TRBD2	TGTGCCAGCAGCTTATCAGCGGGAGGTGTGGGGTCCTACGAGCAGTACTTC	CASSLSAGGVGSYEQYF
TRBV2	-	TRBJ1-3	TRBD1	TGTGCCAGCACCGACTGGACAGGGTCCCTCTCTGGAAACACCATATATTTT	CASTDWTGSLSGNTIYF
TRBV7-8	-	TRBJ2-1	TRBD2	TGTGCCAGCAGGCTTAGGGTTACAGCGGGAGGCCATGCCAATGAGCAGTTCTTC	CASRLRVTAGGHANEQFF
TRBV10-2	few	TRBJ2-2	-	TGCGCCAGCAGATCGCTCCGGGACAGGGAGCTGTTTTTT	CASRSLRDRELFF
TRBV7-9	once	TRBJ2-5	-	TGTGCCAGCAGCCCCTTTGGGGGAGTCGGGGAGACCCAGTACTTC	CASSPFGGVGETQYF
TRBV5-6	-	TRBJ2-2	TRBD2	TGTGCCAGCAGCTTGGGGCTCCGGGAGGGAATCACCGGGGAGCTGTTTTTT	CASSLGLREGITGELFF
TRBV5-1	medium-sized	TRBJ2-7	-	TGCGCCAGCAGCTTGCCGAACAGCTACGAGCAGTACTTC	CASSLPNSYEQYF
TRBV7-2	-	TRBJ2-7	TRBD1	TGTGCCAGCAGCTTCTACGGGACAGGGTCCTACGAGCAGTACTTC	CASSFYGTGSYEQYF
TRBV19	-	TRBJ2-3	-	TGTGCCAGTAGTCGCTACCCTAGCACAGATACGCAGTATTTT	CASSRYPSTDTQYF
TRBV30	-	TRBJ2-2	-	TGTGCCTGGATTACCACCGGGGAGCTGTTTTTT	CAWITTGELFF
TRBV7-2	-	TRBJ1-1	-	TGTGCCAGCAGCTTAGTGGCCCCAGGTTTCGGGAACACTGAAGCTTTCTTT	CASSLVAPGFGNTEAFF
TRBV6-1	-	TRBJ2-1	-	TGTGCCAGCAGTGGAGGGGGTGGAAAGTTCTTC	CASSGGGGKFF